These 5 T cell receptor beta chains came from one sample sequenced in a study of T cell repertoires in cytomegalovirus infection (dated by TCRdb to the late 2010s). Their target antigens are unknown. The treatment or condition tag for this specimen amounts to: in vitro stimulation with specific CMV peptide epitopes to enrich CMV-specific T cells. Sequencing took place on an Illumina HiSeq 1500. In TCRdb, the public reads were trimmed at Q25 with fastp and aligned with MiXCR, with productive beta chains retained. Here each entry gathers all rows of one CDR3 protein and keeps the most common genes and DNA. In all, the sample holds 45,000 to 60,000 distinct CDR3 sequences, and roughly a fifth of those were seen once. The top ten clones comprise about 68% of the sample. This specimen was CD8+ T cells from cultured PBMCs, taken from culture after CMV antigen stimulation. These receptors all come from a human donor in good health (CMV status not recorded). Some clones in this sample may be carry-over from other donors' samples.

The DNA of the CDR3 is TGTGCCAGCGCCCGACGGTTTGACAACACTGAAGCTTTCTTT. Residues: CASARRFDNTEAFF. The chain uses TRBV2 and TRBJ1-1; unclear D gene. With 8 bases removed from V and 2 bases from J, the gap between germline ends came to 15 bases. This CDR3 spans 14 amino acids. Germline CDR1 and CDR2: SNHLY and FYNNEI.

This clonotype was seen a handful of times. This chain links TRBV7-9 with TRBJ2-7; no definite D call. CDR1 is SEHNR, CDR2 FQNEAQ, per germline (reference sequence). Trimming removed 5 bases from V and 3 bases from J, with 8 bases in between. The CDR3 loop spans 12 amino acids. CDR3 DNA: TGTGCCAGCAGCCTTCGATACTACGAGCAGTACTTC. Residues: CASSLRYYEQYF. Full variable domain (remainder filled in from reference TRBV7-9 and TRBJ2-7): DTGVSQNPRHKITKRGQNVTFRCDPISEHNRLYWYRQTLGQGPEFLTYFQNEAQLEKSRLLSDRFSAERPKGSFSTLEIQRTEQGDSAMYLCASSLRYYEQYFGPGTRLTVT.

The gene calls are TRBV10-2 and TRBJ2-7; D is possibly TRBD1 or TRBD2 (6 bases each). This CDR3 has 15 residues. The germline V gene encodes CDR1 WSHSY and CDR2 SAAADI. V lost 5 bases and J 5 bases, leaving 19 bases between the germline ends. The CDR3 here is CASSPPGGAGDEQYF. CDR3 sequence (DNA): TGCGCCAGCAGTCCCCCCGGGGGCGCTGGAGACGAGCAGTACTTC.

The J gene is TRBJ2-7, the V gene TRBV7-6; possibly TRBD2 for D (7 bases). The germline V and J ends were trimmed by 3 bases and 3 bases, with 12 bases remaining between them. Per the germline V gene, CDR1 is SGHVS and CDR2 is FNYEAQ. The CDR3 has 14 amino acids. CDR3: CASSFPGEGYEQYF. The CDR3 DNA follows: TGTGCCAGCAGCTTCCCAGGGGAGGGCTACGAGCAGTACTTC.

The chain employs TRBV20-1 and TRBJ2-1; 7 nucleotides align to TRBD2. J gave up 8 bases and V 4 bases, and 11 bases lay outside the gene matches. The CDR3 has 14 amino acids. CDR1 is DFQATT and CDR2 is SNEGSKA in the germline V gene (reference sequence). The CDR3 region is CSAIGGSQDHEQFF. The CDR3 coding sequence is TGCAGTGCTATCGGGGGGAGTCAGGACCATGAGCAGTTCTTC.